This T cell receptor (beta chain) was recorded in a study of CD8 T cells in ankylosing spondylitis. Study-level results: Earlier reports found some motif variants in synovial fluid and blood in reactive arthritis. Researchers reportedly found disease-linked clones significantly enriched in matched ankylosing spondylitis synovial fluid. Among TCR beta sequences, a motif of under 10 highly homologous variants appeared characteristic of ankylosing spondylitis blood.

From the 5' RACE reads, TCRdb called clonotypes with MiXCR, one entry per CDR3 protein. The table has under 250,000 distinct CDR3 sequences, over 9.5% seen once; the top ten hold around 2.6%. The sample holds many counts of this clonotype. Its antigen is not known. Germline V lookup: CDR1 DFQATT, CDR2 SNEGSKA (reference sequence). V gave up 0 bases and J gave up 0 bases; unmatched junction bases: 7. The length of the CDR3 is 18 residues. Sequenced sample: blood, either unsorted or a sorted T cell fraction (not recorded which). The J gene is TRBJ2-1, the V gene TRBV20-1, with 11 nucleotides matching TRBD2. This clonotype was obtained from a male donor with ankylosing spondylitis or in good health (not recorded which). The CDR3, as DNA: TGCAGTGCTAGAGATCCGGCTAGCGGGAGGATCTCCTACAATGAGCAGTTCTTC. Protein sequence: CSARDPASGRISYNEQFF.